Following are 29 T cell receptor beta chains from one sample sequenced in a study of shared clonotypes between healthy human individuals (dated by TCRdb to about 2020). Library construction relied on the immunoSEQ multiplex PCR assay. TCRdb took this table from immuneACCESS and kept in-frame rearrangements with V and J called. Such tables lack part of the clones; where checked against another copy, unresolved V genes explain under half of the gap, and the rest is unexplained. The sample table contains hundreds of thousands of clones; only one count was recorded for approximately 80% of them. The ten largest clones add up to 12% of the sample. Source material: PBMCs. These receptors came from a woman in her forties in good health. Some clones in this sample may be carry-over from other donors' samples.

In the case of this clone: This likely came from a read error, as a far larger clone is one base away. The chain carries TRBV30 and TRBJ2-7; D is possibly TRBD2 (5 bases). Germline CDR1 reads GTSNPN; CDR2 reads SVGIG (reference sequence). V was clipped by 7 bases and J by 3 bases, with 16 bases between them. The length of the CDR3 is 13 residues. The chain's CDR3 is CASPGSSIYEQYF. DNA of the CDR3: TGTGCCTCGCCGGGATCGTCCATCTACGAGCAGTACTTC.

The chain links TRBV21-1 to TRBJ2-5; the D call in the table, TRBD2, was not verified against the DNA. TRBV21-1 is given as a pseudogene. The CDR3 covers 14 residues. The DNA for the CDR3 is TGTGCCAGCAGCAACCGACTAGCGGAAGAGACCCAGTACTTC. Translation gives CASSNRLAEETQYF.

V usage is TRBV25-1 and J usage is TRBJ1-1; possible D gene TRBD1, 5 bases. Germline lookup yields CDR1 MGHDK and CDR2 SYGVNS. CDR3 length: 16 amino acids. Trimming shortened V by 3 bases and J by 3 bases, and 17 bases separated the two germline ends. The CDR3 nucleotides are TGTGCCAGCAGTGATAATTCGGCAGGGTGGGACACTGAAGCTTTCTTT. Protein sequence: CASSDNSAGWDTEAFF.

This clone was observed a few times. The rearrangement uses TRBV9 and TRBJ2-1, with D tentatively TRBD1 or TRBD2 (6 bases each). The CDR3 totals 17 residues. Trimming pared 0 bases from V and 0 bases from J, leaving 13 bases between. Germline V lookup: CDR1 SGDLS, CDR2 YYNGEE. CDR3 nucleotides: TGTGCCAGCAGCGTAGGGATGGGGGGCGCCTCCTACAATGAGCAGTTCTTC. As protein: CASSVGMGGASYNEQFF.

This clone was seen ten or more times. Other DNA sequences in the sample encode the same CDR3. The chain links TRBV2 to TRBJ2-7, with 7 bases aligning to TRBD2. V was clipped by 4 bases and J by 1 base; unmatched bases: 10. The CDR3 length is 16 residues. Germline CDR1 and CDR2: SNHLY and FYNNEI. The CDR3, as DNA: TGTGCCAGCAGTGTATCCAGCGGGATGGGGTCCTACGAGCAGTACTTC. Its translation is CASSVSSGMGSYEQYF.

This clone was observed a handful of times. A read error may be the cause here, since a much bigger clone is one base away. Within the sample, other DNA sequences also encode this same CDR3. This sequence joins TRBV15 and TRBJ1-1; tentatively, D is TRBD1 (5 bases). CDR3 length equals 15 residues. Germline CDR1 is LNHNV and CDR2 is YYDKDF (reference sequence). This CDR3 reads CATSRDSGPGAEAFF. In nucleotides, the CDR3 is TGCGCCACCAGCAGAGATTCAGGGCCCGGCGCTGAAGCTTTCTTT.

The CDR3 coding sequence is TGTGCCAGTAGTATAGATTCGTCCGAGCAGTACTTC. Amino acids: CASSIDSSEQYF. V and J are TRBV19 and TRBJ2-7; D not resolved. Germline assignment: CDR1 LNHDA and CDR2 SQIVND (reference sequence). Trimming took off 0 bases at V and 6 bases at J, with 6 bases between the two ends. The CDR3 is 12 residues long.

V and J are TRBV11-2 and TRBJ2-3; a possible D gene is TRBD1 (5 bases). The CDR3 spans 14 residues. Trimming cost V 3 bases and J 4 bases, with 11 bases left between them. Per germline, CDR1 SGHAT and CDR2 FQNNGV. CDR3 residues: CASSLGQGPDTQYF. CDR3 in DNA: TGTGCCAGCAGCTTGGGGCAGGGCCCAGATACGCAGTATTTT.

To note about this clone: One base separates it from a far larger clone, so it is likely a read error. The rearrangement uses TRBV29-1 and TRBJ2-3; no clear D. V was clipped by 6 bases and J by 2 bases, with 12 bases between them. The length of the CDR3 is 13 residues. CDR1 is SQVTM, CDR2 ANQGSEA, per germline. CDR3 region: CSVPPVLTDTQYF. The DNA of the CDR3 is TGCAGCGTCCCCCCGGTCCTCACAGATACGCAGTATTTT.

This rearrangement joins TRBV10-3 to TRBJ2-7, with 12 bases aligning to TRBD2. The CDR3 runs to 13 residues. Trimming at V came to 7 bases and at J to 3 bases, leaving 1 base not matched to a gene. Germline V CDR1 and CDR2: ENHRY, SYGVKD. CDR3 nucleotide sequence: TGTGCCATCATGACTAGCGGGAGCTACGAGCAGTACTTC. The encoded protein is CAIMTSGSYEQYF.

The V and J genes are TRBV5-1 and TRBJ1-1, with TRBD1 as a possible D gene (6 bases). V gave up 1 base and J gave up 3 bases, with 10 bases separating them. The CDR3 has 14 residues. Germline lookup yields CDR1 SGHRS and CDR2 YFSETQ. This chain's CDR3 is CASSLSGGDTEAFF. CDR3 sequence (DNA): TGCGCCAGCAGCTTGTCCGGGGGCGACACTGAAGCTTTCTTT.

The J gene is TRBJ2-1, the V gene TRBV6-1, with D possibly TRBD2 on 5 matching bases. Germline CDR1 and CDR2: MNHNS and SASEGT. V was pared by 7 bases and J by 6 bases, with 19 bases between. The CDR3 is 15 amino acids. CDR3 amino acids: CASKLPGRGSNEQFF. The CDR3 region has the DNA TGTGCCAGCAAACTACCGGGCCGAGGGAGCAATGAGCAGTTCTTC.

In its sample, this clone was seen once. In DNA form, the CDR3 reads TGTGCCAGCAGCCTCCCTAATCAGCCCCAGCATTTT. Translation gives CASSLPNQPQHF. The rearrangement links TRBV4-2 to TRBJ1-5; D uncertain. CDR3 length: 12 amino acids. Between the trimmed V and J ends, which lost 4 bases and 4 bases, there was a span of 5 bases. Germline CDR1 is LGHNA and CDR2 is YNFKEQ.

The V gene is TRBV6-1, the J gene TRBJ2-7, with 7 bases aligning to TRBD2. Trimming cost V 1 base and J 1 base; bases outside gene matches: 4. CDR3 length: 15 residues. CDR1 MNHNS and CDR2 SASEGT come from the germline V gene. CDR3 nucleotide sequence: TGTGCCAGCAGTGAAGGGGCTAGCGGATCCTACGAGCAGTACTTC. This translates into CASSEGASGSYEQYF.

The CDR3: CASSLTGHVNTEAFF. DNA for the CDR3: TGCGCCAGCAGCTTGACCGGACACGTAAATACTGAAGCTTTCTTT. J is TRBJ1-1 and V is TRBV5-1, with D possibly matching TRBD1 (5 bases). CDR1 and CDR2 from the germline V gene are SGHRS and YFSETQ. V dropped 1 base and J dropped 5 bases, with 15 bases sitting between them. The CDR3 spans 15 residues. Full variable domain (remainder filled in from reference TRBV5-1 and TRBJ1-1): KAGVTQTPRYLIKTRGQQVTLSCSPISGHRSVSWYQQTPGQGLQFLFEYFSETQRNKGNFPGRFSGRQFSNSRSEMNVSTLELGDSALYLCASSLTGHVNTEAFFGQGTRLTVV.

In its sample, this clone was seen a few times. This specimen includes other DNA sequences encoding the same CDR3. The rearrangement links TRBV29-1 to TRBJ1-1, with no clear D. The CDR3 extends over 12 amino acids. CDR1 is SQVTM and CDR2 is ANQGSEA in the germline V gene. Deletions cut 4 bases from V and 1 base from J, with 7 bases between. DNA for the CDR3: TGCAGCGTTGGATCCGCGAACACTGAAGCTTTCTTT. Amino acid sequence: CSVGSANTEAFF.

The chain links TRBV18 to TRBJ2-1; TRBD2 might be the D (5 bases). CDR1 is KGHSH, CDR2 LQKENI, per germline. The CDR3 has 15 residues. V was clipped by 2 bases and J by 2 bases, with 10 bases between them. The CDR3 region is CASSPGRAAYNEQFF. The CDR3 region has the DNA TGTGCCAGCTCACCAGGGCGGGCCGCCTACAATGAGCAGTTCTTC.

A note on this clone: This may arise from a read error, as a much more abundant clone is one base away. V is TRBV30 and J is TRBJ2-5; 8 bases are shared with TRBD1. J lost 5 bases, V lost 0 bases, and 8 bases had no gene match. From germline, CDR1 is GTSNPN and CDR2 SVGIG (reference sequence). The CDR3 spans 15 residues. CDR3 amino acids: CAWSVPYRGWETQYF. In nucleotides, the CDR3 is TGTGCCTGGAGTGTACCGTACAGGGGGTGGGAGACCCAGTACTTC.

The gene calls are TRBV5-4 and TRBJ1-2; D may be TRBD1 (5 bases). The CDR3 covers 14 residues. Germline lookup yields CDR1 SGHNT and CDR2 YYREEE (reference sequence). V lost 3 bases to trimming and J lost 1 base, with 10 bases between them. The CDR3 sequence: CASSSLQGNYGYTF. The DNA of the CDR3 is TGTGCCAGCAGCTCCCTCCAGGGTAACTATGGCTACACCTTC.

As regards this clone: A far larger clone is off by one base, so a read error is likely. The sample contains more than one DNA sequence encoding this CDR3. The gene calls are TRBV15 and TRBJ2-7; D ambiguous. The germline V and J ends were trimmed by 0 bases and 5 bases, with 5 bases remaining between them. CDR3 length equals 12 residues. Germline CDR1 and CDR2: LNHNV and YYDKDF (reference sequence). CDR3 protein: CATSRDEDEQYF. The CDR3 DNA reads TGTGCCACCAGCAGAGACGAGGACGAGCAGTACTTC. The complete variable domain, with remaining parts taken from reference TRBV15 and TRBJ2-7, reads DAMVIQNPRYQVTQFGKPVTLSCSQTLNHNVMYWYQQKSSQAPKLLFHYYDKDFNNEADTPDNFQSRRPNTSFCFLDIRSPGLGDTAMYLCATSRDEDEQYFGPGTRLTVT.

Remarks on this clone: Given a far larger clone just one base away, this is likely a sequencing read error. This chain connects TRBV30 to TRBJ2-7; D perhaps matches TRBD1 (5 bases). Trimming removed 5 bases at V and 2 bases at J, with 16 bases between. The CDR3 runs 14 residues. Germline-derived CDR1 and CDR2 are GTSNPN and SVGIG (reference sequence). CDR3 DNA sequence: TGTGCCTGGTCCCCGAGGACACCTGCCTACGAGCAGTACTTC. This gives the protein CAWSPRTPAYEQYF.

The chain couples TRBV30 to TRBJ2-3; no reliable D call. CDR1 and CDR2 from the germline V gene are GTSNPN and SVGIG (reference sequence). The CDR3 totals 14 residues. The V end was cut by 3 bases, the J end by 2 bases, with 12 bases between. The CDR3 region has the DNA TGTGCCTGGAGAAGGCCCCTCACCACAGATACGCAGTATTTT. Its translation is CAWRRPLTTDTQYF.

The chain joins TRBV27 to TRBJ2-1, with a tentative D call TRBD1 (6 bases). V lost 5 bases and J 4 bases, leaving 9 bases between the germline ends. Germline V gives CDR1 MNHEY, CDR2 SMNVEV (reference sequence). The CDR3 loop spans 13 amino acids. The DNA for the CDR3 is TGTGCCAGCAGTGCAACAGGGTACAATGAGCAGTTCTTC. It specifies CASSATGYNEQFF.

The V gene is TRBV29-1, the J gene TRBJ2-7; TRBD1 matches 7 bases. V shed 6 bases and J 5 bases; nucleotides not matched to a gene: 10. The CDR3 runs 13 residues. Looked up from germline, CDR1 is SQVTM and CDR2 is ANQGSEA. The chain's CDR3 is CSVVRTGLDEQYF. The CDR3 region has the DNA TGCAGCGTCGTAAGGACAGGCCTCGACGAGCAGTACTTC.

This chain joins TRBV28 and TRBJ1-3; no reliable D call. Deletions cut 3 bases from V and 1 base from J, with 7 bases between. This CDR3 has 14 residues. Looked up from germline, CDR1 is MDHEN and CDR2 is SYDVKM. The CDR3 spells CASSFYGSGNTIYF. Written as DNA, the CDR3 is TGTGCCAGCAGTTTTTACGGTTCTGGAAACACCATATATTTT. Combining the CDR3 with reference TRBV28 and TRBJ1-3 gives the whole variable domain DVKVTQSSRYLVKRTGEKVFLECVQDMDHENMFWYRQDPGLGLRLIYFSYDVKMKEKGDIPEGYSVSREKKERFSLILESASTNQTSMYLCASSFYGSGNTIYFGEGSWLTVV.

The rearrangement links TRBV18 to TRBJ2-7; 7 bases agree with TRBD2. Germline lookup yields CDR1 KGHSH and CDR2 LQKENI. The CDR3 is 14 residues long. After removal of 2 bases from V and 7 bases from J, the junction contained 8 bases not matched to a gene. CDR3 protein: CASSPSGREHEQYF. CDR3 bases: TGTGCCAGCTCACCATCGGGGCGGGAGCATGAGCAGTACTTC.

Only a few counts were recorded for this clone. This sequence joins TRBV9 and TRBJ2-7; 8 bases align to TRBD2. Germline V gene lookup returns CDR1 SGDLS and CDR2 YYNGEE. This CDR3 comprises 14 residues. The V segment lost 4 bases and the J segment 7 bases; nucleotides outside the gene matches: 10. DNA for the CDR3: TGTGCCAGCAGCTCCCAAGCGGGAGCGGAGGAGCAGTACTTC. It codes for CASSSQAGAEEQYF.

The chain links TRBV7-9 to TRBJ2-1; D remains unclear. This CDR3 is 14 amino acids long. Looked up from germline, CDR1 is SEHNR and CDR2 is FQNEAQ (reference sequence). V lost 4 bases and J lost 0, with 7 bases in between. The CDR3 loop reads CASSSPGSYNEQFF. The CDR3 bases are TGTGCCAGCAGCTCCCCGGGCTCCTACAATGAGCAGTTCTTC.

This clone was detected many times. In the same sample, other DNA sequences code for this CDR3. V usage is TRBV7-8 and J usage is TRBJ1-5, with TRBD1 matching 11 bases. CDR1 is SGHVS and CDR2 is FQNEAQ in the germline V gene. V shed 4 bases, J shed 2 bases, and the junction held 7 bases outside the gene matches. The CDR3 totals 17 residues. The CDR3 nucleotides are TGTGCCAGCAGCTCCAGGACAGGGGGCCGGGGCAATCAGCCCCAGCATTTT. Translating gives CASSSRTGGRGNQPQHF.